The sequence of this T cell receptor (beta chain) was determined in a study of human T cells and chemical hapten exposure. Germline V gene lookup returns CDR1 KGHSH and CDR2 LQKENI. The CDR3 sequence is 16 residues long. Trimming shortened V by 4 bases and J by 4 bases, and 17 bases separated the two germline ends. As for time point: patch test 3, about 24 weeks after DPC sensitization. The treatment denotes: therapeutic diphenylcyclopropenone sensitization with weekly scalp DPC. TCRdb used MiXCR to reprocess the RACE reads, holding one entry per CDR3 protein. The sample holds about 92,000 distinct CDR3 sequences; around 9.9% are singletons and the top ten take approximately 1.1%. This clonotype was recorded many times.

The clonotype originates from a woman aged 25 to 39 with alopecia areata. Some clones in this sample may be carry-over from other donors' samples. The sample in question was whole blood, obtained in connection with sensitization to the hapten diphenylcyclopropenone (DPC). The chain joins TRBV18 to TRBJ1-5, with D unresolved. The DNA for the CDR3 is TGTGCCAGCTCACTGGACCGGACCTGGAGGAATCAGCCCCAGCATTTT. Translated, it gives CASSLDRTWRNQPQHF.